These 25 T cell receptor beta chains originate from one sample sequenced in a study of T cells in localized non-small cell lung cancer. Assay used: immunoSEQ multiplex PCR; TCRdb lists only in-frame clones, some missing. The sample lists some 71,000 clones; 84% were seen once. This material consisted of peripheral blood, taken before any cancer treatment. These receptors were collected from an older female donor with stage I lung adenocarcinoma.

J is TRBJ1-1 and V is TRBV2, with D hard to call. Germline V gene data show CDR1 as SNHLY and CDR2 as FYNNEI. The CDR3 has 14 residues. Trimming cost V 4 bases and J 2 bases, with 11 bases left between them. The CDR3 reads CASSVMGGNTEAFF. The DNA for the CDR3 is TGTGCCAGCAGTGTGATGGGAGGCAACACTGAAGCTTTCTTT.

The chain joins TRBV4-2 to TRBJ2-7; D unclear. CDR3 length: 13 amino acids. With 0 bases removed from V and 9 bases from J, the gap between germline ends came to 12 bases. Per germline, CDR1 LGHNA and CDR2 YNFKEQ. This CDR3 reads CASSQEVLLGQYF. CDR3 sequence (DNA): TGTGCCAGCAGCCAAGAAGTCCTGCTCGGGCAGTACTTC.

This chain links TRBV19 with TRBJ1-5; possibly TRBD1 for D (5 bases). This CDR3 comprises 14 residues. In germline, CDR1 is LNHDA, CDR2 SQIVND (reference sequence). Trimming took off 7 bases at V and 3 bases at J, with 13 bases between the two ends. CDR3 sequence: CASNMDTINQPQHF. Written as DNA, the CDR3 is TGTGCCAGTAACATGGACACGATCAATCAGCCCCAGCATTTT. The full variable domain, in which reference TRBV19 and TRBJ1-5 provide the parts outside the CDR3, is DGGITQSPKYLFRKEGQNVTLSCEQNLNHDAMYWYRQDPGQGLRLIYYSQIVNDFQKGDIAEGYSVSREKKESFPLTVTSAQKNPTAFYLCASNMDTINQPQHFGDGTRLSIL.

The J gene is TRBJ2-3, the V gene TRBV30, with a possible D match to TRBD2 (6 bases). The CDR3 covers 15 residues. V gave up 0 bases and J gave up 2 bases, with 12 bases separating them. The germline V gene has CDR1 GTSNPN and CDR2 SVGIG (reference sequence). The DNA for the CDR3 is TGTGCCTGGAGTGTAGGGGCGGGATACACAGATACGCAGTATTTT. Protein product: CAWSVGAGYTDTQYF. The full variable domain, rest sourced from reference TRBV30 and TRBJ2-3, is SQTIHQWPATLVQPVGSPLSLECTVEGTSNPNLYWYRQAAGRGLQLLFYSVGIGQISSEVPQNLSASRPQDRQFILSSKKLLLSDSGFYLCAWSVGAGYTDTQYFGPGTRLTVL.

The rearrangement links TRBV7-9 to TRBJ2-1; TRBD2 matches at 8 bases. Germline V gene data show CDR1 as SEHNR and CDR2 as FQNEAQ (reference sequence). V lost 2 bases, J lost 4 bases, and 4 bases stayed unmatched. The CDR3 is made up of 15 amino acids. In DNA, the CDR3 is TGTGCCAGCAGCTTATTACTAGCGGAGTACAATGAGCAGTTCTTC. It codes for CASSLLLAEYNEQFF.

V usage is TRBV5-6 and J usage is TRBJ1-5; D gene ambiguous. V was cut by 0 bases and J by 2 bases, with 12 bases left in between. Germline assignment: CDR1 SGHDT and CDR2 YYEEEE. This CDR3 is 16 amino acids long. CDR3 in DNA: TGTGCCAGCAGCTTGGGAGTTCAGGCAGGCAATCAGCCCCAGCATTTT. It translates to CASSLGVQAGNQPQHF.

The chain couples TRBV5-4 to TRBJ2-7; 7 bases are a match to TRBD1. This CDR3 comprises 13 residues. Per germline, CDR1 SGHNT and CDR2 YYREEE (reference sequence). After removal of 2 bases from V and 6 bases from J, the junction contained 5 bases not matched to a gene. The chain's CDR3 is CASSLDRAGEQYF. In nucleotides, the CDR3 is TGTGCCAGCAGCTTAGACAGGGCGGGCGAGCAGTACTTC.

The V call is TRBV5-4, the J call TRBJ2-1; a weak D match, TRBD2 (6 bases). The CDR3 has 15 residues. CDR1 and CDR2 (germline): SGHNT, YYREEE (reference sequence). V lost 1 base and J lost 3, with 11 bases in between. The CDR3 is CASSLMAGSYNEQFF. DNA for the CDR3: TGTGCCAGCAGCTTGATGGCCGGGAGCTACAATGAGCAGTTCTTC. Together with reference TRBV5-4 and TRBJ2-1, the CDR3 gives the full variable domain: ETGVTQSPTHLIKTRGQQVTLRCSSQSGHNTVSWYQQALGQGPQFIFQYYREEENGRGNFPPRFSGLQFPNYSSELNVNALELDDSALYLCASSLMAGSYNEQFFGPGTRLTVL.

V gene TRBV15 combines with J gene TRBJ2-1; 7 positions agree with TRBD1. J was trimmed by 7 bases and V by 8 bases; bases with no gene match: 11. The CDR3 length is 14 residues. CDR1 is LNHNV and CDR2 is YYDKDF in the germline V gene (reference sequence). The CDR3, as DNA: TGTGCCACCCGGCAGGGGGTTATTGGGAATGAGCAGTTCTTC. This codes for CATRQGVIGNEQFF.

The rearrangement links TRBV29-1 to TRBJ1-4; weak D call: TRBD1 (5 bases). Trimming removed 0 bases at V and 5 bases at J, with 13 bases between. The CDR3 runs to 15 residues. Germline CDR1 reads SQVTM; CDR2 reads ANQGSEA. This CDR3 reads CSVEDPQGTNEKLFF. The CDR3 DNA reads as TGCAGCGTTGAAGATCCCCAGGGTACCAATGAAAAACTGTTTTTT.

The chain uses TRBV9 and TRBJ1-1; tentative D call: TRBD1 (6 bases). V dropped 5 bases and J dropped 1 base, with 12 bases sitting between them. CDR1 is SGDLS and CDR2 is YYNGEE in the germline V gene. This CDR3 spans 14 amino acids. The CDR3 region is CASSTGTQNTEAFF. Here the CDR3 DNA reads TGTGCCAGCAGTACCGGGACACAGAACACTGAAGCTTTCTTT.

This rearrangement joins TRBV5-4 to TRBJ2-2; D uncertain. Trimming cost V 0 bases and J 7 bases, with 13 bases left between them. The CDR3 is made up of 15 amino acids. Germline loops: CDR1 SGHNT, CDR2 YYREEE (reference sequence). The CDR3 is CASSLVGYGGGELFF. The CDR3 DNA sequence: TGTGCCAGCAGCTTGGTAGGTTACGGCGGCGGGGAGCTGTTTTTT.

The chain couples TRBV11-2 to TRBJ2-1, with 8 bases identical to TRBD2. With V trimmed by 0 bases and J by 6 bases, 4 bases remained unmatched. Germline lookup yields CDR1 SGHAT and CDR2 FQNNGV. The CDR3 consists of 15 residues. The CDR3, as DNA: TGTGCCAGCAGCTTAGATTACGGGAGGGCCAATGAGCAGTTCTTC. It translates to CASSLDYGRANEQFF.

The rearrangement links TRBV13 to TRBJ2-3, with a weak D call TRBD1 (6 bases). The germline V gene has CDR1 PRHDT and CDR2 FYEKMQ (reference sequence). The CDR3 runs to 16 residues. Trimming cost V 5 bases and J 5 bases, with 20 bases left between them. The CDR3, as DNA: TGTGCCAGCAGCCCGCGTAAGGGCCGAGGGGGAGATACGCAGTATTTT. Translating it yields CASSPRKGRGGDTQYF.

The DNA of the CDR3 is TGTGCCAGCAGTTACGTAAGGGGAGGGTCGGTCTATGGCTACACCTTC. Amino acid sequence: CASSYVRGGSVYGYTF. This chain connects TRBV6-5 to TRBJ1-2; D possibly corresponds to TRBD1 (5 bases). Deletions cut 2 bases from V and 4 bases from J, with 17 bases between. The CDR3 has 16 amino acids. Germline V gene data show CDR1 as MNHEY and CDR2 as SVGAGI.

CDR3 sequence reads: CASSESWTPDLHEQYF. In DNA form, the CDR3 reads TGCGCCAGCAGTGAGAGTTGGACTCCCGACCTCCACGAGCAGTACTTC. This chain joins TRBV10-1 and TRBJ2-7, with a tentative D call TRBD2 (5 bases). The CDR3 is 16 residues long. Trimming pared 2 bases from V and 5 bases from J, leaving 19 bases between. Per germline, CDR1 WNHNN and CDR2 SYGVQD (reference sequence).

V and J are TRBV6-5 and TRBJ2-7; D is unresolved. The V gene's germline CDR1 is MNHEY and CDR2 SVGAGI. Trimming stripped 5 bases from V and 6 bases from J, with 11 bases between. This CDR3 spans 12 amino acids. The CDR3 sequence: CASSSFLREQYF. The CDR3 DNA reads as TGTGCCAGCAGTAGCTTTCTCCGCGAGCAGTACTTC.

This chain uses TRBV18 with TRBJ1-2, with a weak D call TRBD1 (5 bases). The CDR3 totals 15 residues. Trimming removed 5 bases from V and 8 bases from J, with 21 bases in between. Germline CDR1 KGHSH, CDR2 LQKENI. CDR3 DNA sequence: TGTGCCAGCTCAGCCCTCGGGGCGGATCGAGACGGCTACACCTTC. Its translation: CASSALGADRDGYTF.

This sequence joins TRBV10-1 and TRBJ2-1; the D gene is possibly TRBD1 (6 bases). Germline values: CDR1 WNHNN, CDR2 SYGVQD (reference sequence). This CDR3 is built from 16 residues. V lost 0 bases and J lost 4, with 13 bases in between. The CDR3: CASSESRTALYNEQFF. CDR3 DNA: TGCGCCAGCAGTGAGTCGCGGACAGCTCTATACAATGAGCAGTTCTTC.

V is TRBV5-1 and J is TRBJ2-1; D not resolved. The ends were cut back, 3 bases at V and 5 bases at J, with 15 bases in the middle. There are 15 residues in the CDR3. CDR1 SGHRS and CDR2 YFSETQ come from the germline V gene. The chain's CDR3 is CASSYLPRSDNEQFF. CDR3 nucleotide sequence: TGCGCCAGCAGCTACCTCCCACGCAGCGACAATGAGCAGTTCTTC.

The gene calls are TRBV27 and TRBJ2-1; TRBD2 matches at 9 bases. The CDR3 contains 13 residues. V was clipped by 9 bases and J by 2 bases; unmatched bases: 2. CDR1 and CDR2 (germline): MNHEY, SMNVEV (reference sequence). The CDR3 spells CASRLAAYNEQFF. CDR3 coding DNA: TGTGCCAGTAGACTAGCGGCCTACAATGAGCAGTTCTTC.

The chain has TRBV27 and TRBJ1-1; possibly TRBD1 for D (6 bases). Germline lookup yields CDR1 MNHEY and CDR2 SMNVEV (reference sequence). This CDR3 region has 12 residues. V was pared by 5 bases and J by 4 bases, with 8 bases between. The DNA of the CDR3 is TGTGCCAGCAGTGCCAGGGGCACTGAAGCTTTCTTT. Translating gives CASSARGTEAFF.

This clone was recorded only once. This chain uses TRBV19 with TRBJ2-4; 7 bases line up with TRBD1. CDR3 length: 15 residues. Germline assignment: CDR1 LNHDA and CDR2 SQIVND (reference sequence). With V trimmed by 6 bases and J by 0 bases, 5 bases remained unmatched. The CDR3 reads CASRLTGIAKNIQYF. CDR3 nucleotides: TGTGCCAGTAGATTGACAGGGATAGCCAAAAACATTCAGTACTTC.

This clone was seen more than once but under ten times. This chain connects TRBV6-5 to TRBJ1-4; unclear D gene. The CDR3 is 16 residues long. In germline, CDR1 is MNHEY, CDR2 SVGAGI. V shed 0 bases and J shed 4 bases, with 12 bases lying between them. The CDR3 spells CASSYSIGQVNEKLFF. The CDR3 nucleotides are TGTGCCAGCAGTTACTCGATCGGGCAGGTTAATGAAAAACTGTTTTTT.

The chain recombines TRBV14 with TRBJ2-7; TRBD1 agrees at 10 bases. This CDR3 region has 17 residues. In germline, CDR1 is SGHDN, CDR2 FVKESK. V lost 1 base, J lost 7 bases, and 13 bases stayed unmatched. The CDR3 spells CASSQGPGQGLEWEQYF. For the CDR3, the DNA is TGTGCCAGCAGCCAAGGCCCGGGACAGGGGCTTGAGTGGGAGCAGTACTTC.